The clone carrying this T cell receptor beta chain has a single count. This record belongs to a study of T cell responses to AZD1222 COVID-19 vaccine. The length of the CDR3 is 15 residues. CDR1 MDHEN and CDR2 SYDVKM come from the germline V gene. Trimming removed 7 bases from V and 1 base from J; junction bases left unmatched: 6. This table comes from immunoSEQ multiplex PCR, and its TCRdb copy is limited to in-frame clones, with some not included. The sample records under 150,000 clones, almost 90% being singletons. Analysis merged second doses at about 4 or about 12 weeks. The chain employs TRBV28 and TRBJ2-5; the match to TRBD1 covers 10 bases. Sample: peripheral blood, taken 28 days after the second AZD1222 dose. The clonotype comes from an adult who received the AZD1222 COVID-19 vaccine. The CDR3 spells CASTSTGGPQETQYF. The CDR3 DNA reads TGTGCCAGCACCTCGACAGGGGGCCCCCAAGAGACCCAGTACTTC.